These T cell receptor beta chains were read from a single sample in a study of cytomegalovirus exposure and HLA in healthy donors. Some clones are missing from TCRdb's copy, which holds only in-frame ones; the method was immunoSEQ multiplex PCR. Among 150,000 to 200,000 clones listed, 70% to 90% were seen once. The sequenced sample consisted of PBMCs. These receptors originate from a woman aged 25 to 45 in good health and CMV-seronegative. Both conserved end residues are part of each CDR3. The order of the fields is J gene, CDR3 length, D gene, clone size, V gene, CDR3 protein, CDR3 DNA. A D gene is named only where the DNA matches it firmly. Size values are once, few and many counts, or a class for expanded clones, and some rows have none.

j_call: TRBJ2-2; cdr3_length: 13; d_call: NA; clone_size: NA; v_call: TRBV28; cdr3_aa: CASRSGAGGELFF; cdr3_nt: TGTGCCAGCAGGTCAGGGGCTGGCGGGGAGCTGTTTTTT
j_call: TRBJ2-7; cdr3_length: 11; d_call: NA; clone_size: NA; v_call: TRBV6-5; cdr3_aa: CASSRVYEQYF; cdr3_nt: TGTGCCAGCAGCAGGGTCTACGAGCAGTACTTC
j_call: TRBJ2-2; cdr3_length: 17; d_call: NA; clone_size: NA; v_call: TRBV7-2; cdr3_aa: CASSLARGAEGGGELFF; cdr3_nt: TGTGCCAGCAGCTTAGCGCGTGGGGCGGAAGGGGGCGGGGAGCTGTTTTTT
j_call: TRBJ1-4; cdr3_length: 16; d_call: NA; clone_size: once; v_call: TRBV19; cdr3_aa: CASSLKTGKANEKLFF; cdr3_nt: TGTGCCAGTAGTTTGAAAACAGGGAAGGCTAATGAAAAACTGTTTTTT
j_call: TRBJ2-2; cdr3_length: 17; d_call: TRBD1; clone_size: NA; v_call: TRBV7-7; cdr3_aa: CASSLNPSTGGSGELFF; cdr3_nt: TGTGCTAGCAGCTTAAATCCTTCGACAGGGGGCTCCGGGGAGCTGTTTTTT
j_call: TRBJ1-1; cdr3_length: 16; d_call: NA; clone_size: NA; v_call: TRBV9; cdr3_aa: CASSPSAQGRNTEAFF; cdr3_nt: TGTGCCAGCAGCCCCTCAGCCCAGGGGAGGAACACTGAAGCTTTCTTT
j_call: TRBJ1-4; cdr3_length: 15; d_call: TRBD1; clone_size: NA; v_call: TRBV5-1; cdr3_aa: CASSLLGGAGEKLFF; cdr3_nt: TGCGCCAGCAGCTTATTAGGGGGCGCGGGTGAAAAACTGTTTTTT
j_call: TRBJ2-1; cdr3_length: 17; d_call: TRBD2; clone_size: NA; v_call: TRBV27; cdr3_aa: CASHRGTSGGAWNEQFF; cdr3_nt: TGTGCCAGCCACAGAGGGACTAGCGGGGGGGCCTGGAATGAGCAGTTCTTC
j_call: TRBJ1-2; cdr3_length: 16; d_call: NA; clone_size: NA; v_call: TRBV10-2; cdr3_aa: CASSESPPGTNYGYTF; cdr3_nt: TGCGCCAGCAGTGAGTCCCCTCCGGGAACTAACTATGGCTACACCTTC
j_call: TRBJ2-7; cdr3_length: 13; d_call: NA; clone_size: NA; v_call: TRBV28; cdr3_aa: CASSLPGDYEQYF; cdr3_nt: TGTGCCAGCAGTTTACCGGGAGACTACGAGCAGTACTTC
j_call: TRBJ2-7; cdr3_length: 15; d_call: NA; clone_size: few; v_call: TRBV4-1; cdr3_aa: CASSQDWRASYEQYF; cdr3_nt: TGCGCCAGCAGCCAAGATTGGAGGGCCTCCTACGAGCAGTACTTC
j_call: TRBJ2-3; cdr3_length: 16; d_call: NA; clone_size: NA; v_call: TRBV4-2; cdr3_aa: CTSSPDPGRAPDTQYF; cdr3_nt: TGTACCAGCAGCCCCGATCCGGGGAGAGCACCAGATACGCAGTATTTT
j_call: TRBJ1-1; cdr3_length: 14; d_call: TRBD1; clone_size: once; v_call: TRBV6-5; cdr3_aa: CASSYDRDNIRAFF; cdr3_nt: TGTGCCAGCAGTTATGACAGGGATAATATCAGGGCTTTCTTT
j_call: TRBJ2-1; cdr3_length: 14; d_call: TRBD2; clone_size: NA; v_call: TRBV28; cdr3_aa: CASSSLAGTNEQFF; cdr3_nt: TGTGCCAGCAGTTCGTTAGCGGGTACCAATGAGCAGTTCTTC
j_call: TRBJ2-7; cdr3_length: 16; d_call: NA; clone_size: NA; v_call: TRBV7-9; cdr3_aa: CASNSYQGWNPYEQYF; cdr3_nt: TGTGCCAGCAACTCCTACCAGGGGTGGAATCCCTACGAGCAGTACTTC